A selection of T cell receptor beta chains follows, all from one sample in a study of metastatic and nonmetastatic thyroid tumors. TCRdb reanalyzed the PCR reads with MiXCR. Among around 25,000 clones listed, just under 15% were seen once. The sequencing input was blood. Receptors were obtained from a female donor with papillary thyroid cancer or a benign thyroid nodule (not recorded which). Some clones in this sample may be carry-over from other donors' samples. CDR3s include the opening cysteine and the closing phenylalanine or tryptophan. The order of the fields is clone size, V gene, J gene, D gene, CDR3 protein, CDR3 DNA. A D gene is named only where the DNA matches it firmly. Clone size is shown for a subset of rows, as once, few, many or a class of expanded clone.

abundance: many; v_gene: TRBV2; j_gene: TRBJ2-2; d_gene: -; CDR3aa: CASSVGLYGVLFF; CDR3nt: TGTGCCAGCAGTGTAGGGCTATACGGGGTCCTGTTTTTT
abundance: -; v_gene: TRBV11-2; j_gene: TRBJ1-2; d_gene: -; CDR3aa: CASSFTPETGANYGYTF; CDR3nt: TGTGCCAGCAGCTTCACCCCCGAGACGGGAGCTAACTATGGCTACACCTTC
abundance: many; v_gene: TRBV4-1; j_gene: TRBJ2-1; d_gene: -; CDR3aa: CASSDNGGPLYNEQFF; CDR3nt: TGCGCCAGCAGCGATAACGGGGGACCCCTCTACAATGAGCAGTTCTTC
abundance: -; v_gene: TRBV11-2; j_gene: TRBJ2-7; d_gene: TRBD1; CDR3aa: CASSLDEGQFSYEQYF; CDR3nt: TGTGCCAGCAGCTTAGATGAGGGACAGTTTTCCTACGAGCAGTACTTC
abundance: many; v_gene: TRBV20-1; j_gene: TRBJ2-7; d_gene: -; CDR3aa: CSARRGAGYEQYF; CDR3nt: TGCAGTGCCCGCCGGGGGGCCGGATACGAGCAGTACTTC
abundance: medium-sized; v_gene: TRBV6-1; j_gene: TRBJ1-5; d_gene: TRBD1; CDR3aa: CASSGRGGQPQHF; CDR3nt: TGTGCCAGCAGTGGCAGGGGGGGTCAGCCCCAGCATTTT
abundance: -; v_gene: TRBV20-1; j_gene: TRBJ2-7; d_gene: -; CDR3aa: CSARGGTAEQYF; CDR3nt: TGCAGTGCTAGAGGAGGTACGGCCGAGCAGTACTTC
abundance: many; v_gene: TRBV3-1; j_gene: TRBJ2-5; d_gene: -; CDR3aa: CASRTLGFKETQYF; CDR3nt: TGTGCCAGCAGGACCCTCGGGTTCAAAGAGACCCAGTACTTC
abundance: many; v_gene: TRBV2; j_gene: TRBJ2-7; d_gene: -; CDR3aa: CASSEARSPRAYEQYF; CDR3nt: TGTGCCAGCAGTGAAGCGCGGTCTCCCAGGGCCTACGAGCAGTACTTC
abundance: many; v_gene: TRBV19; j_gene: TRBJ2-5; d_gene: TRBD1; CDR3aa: CASSHRTGETQYF; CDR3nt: TGTGCCAGTAGCCACAGGACAGGAGAGACCCAGTACTTC
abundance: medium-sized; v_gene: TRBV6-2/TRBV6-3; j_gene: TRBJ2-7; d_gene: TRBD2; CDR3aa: CASQPISGSLYEQYF; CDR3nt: TGTGCCAGCCAACCTATTAGCGGGAGTCTCTACGAGCAGTACTTC
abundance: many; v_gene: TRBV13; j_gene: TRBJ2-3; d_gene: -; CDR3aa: CASSLEQGMRTDTQYF; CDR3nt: TGTGCCAGCAGCTTAGAGCAGGGAATGCGCACAGATACGCAGTATTTT
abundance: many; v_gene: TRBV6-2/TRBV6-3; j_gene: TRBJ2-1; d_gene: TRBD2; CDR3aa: CASQTGTSGTNEQFF; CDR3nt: TGTGCCAGCCAGACCGGGACTAGCGGGACAAATGAGCAGTTCTTC
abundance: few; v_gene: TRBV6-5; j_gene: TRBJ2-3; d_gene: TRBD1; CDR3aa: CASSYSTGGGADTQYF; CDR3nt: TGTGCCAGCAGTTACTCGACAGGGGGCGGCGCAGATACGCAGTATTTT
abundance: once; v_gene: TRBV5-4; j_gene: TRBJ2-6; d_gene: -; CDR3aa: CASSLFGGTSGANVLTF; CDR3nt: TGTGCCAGCAGCTTGTTTGGCGGGACCTCTGGGGCCAACGTCCTGACTTTC
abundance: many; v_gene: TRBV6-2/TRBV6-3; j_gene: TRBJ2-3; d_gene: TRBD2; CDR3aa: CASSYNPSGYTDTQYF; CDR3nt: TGTGCCAGCAGTTACAATCCTAGCGGGTACACAGATACGCAGTATTTT
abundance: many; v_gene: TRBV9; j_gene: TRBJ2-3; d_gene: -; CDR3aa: CASSVDPDGTQYF; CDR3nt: TGTGCCAGCAGCGTAGATCCAGACGGTACGCAGTATTTT
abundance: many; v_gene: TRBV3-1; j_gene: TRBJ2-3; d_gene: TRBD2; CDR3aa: CASSHGLVGTTQYF; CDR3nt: TGTGCCAGCAGCCACGGACTAGTCGGCACTACGCAGTATTTT